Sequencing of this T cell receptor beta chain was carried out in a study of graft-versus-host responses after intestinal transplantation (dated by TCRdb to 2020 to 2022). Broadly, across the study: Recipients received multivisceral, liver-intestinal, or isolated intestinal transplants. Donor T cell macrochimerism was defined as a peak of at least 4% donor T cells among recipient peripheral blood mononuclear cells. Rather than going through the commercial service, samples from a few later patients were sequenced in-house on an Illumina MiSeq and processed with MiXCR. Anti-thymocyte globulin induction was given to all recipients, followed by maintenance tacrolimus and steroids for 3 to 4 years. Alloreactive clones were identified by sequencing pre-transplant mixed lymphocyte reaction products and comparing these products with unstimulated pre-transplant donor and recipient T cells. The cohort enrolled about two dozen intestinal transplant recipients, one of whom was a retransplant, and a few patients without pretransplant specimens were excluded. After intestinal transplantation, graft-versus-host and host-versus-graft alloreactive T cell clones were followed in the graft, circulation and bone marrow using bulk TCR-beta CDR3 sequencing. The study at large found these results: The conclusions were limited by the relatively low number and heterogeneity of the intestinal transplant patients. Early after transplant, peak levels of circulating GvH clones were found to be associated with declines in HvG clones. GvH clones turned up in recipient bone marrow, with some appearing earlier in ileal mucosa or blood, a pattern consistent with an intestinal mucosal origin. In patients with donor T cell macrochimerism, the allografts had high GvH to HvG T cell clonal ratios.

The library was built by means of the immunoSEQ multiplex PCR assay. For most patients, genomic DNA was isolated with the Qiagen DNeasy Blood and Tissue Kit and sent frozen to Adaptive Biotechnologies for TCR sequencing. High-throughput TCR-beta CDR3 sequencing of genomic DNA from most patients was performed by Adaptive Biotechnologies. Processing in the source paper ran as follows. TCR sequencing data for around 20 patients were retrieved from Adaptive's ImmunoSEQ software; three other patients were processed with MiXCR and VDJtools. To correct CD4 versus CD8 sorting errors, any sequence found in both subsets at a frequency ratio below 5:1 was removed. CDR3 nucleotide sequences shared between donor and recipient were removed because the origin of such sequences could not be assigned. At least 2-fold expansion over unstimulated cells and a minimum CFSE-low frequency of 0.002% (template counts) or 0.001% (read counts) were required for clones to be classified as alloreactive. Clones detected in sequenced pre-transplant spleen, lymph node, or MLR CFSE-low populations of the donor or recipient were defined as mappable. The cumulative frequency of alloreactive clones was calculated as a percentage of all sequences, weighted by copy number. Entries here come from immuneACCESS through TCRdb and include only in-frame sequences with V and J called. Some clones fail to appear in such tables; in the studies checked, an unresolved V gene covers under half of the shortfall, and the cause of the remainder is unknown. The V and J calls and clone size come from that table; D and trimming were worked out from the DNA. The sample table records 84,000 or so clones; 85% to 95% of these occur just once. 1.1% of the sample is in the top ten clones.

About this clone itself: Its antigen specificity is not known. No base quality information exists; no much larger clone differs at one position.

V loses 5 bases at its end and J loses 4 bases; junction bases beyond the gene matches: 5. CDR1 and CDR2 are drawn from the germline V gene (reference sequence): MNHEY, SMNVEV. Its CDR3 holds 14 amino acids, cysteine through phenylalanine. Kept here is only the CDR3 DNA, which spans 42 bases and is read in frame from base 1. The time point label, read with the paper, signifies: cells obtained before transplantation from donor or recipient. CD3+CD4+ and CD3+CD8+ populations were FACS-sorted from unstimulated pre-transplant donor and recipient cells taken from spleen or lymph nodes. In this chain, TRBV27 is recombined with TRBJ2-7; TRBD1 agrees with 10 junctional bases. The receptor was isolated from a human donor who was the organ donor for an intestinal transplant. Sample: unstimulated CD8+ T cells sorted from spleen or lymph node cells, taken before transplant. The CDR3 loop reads CASSRTGGGYEQYF. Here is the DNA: TGTGCCAGCAGTCGGACAGGGGGGGGATACGAGCAGTACTTC.